Listed here are 17 T cell receptor beta chains from one sample, sequenced in a study of sequential checkpoint blockade in melanoma. This table comes from immunoSEQ multiplex PCR, and its TCRdb copy is limited to in-frame clones, with some not included. The table includes 10,000 or so clones, 73% detected once. Treatment in this sample: randomized to nivolumab then ipilimumab (arm A) or the reverse (arm B). The sample in question was CD8+ T cells sorted from blood (inferred from file names), obtained from a patient given nivolumab and ipilimumab in sequence. All receptors derive from a human donor with melanoma.

In this sample, this clone turned up a few times. The chain has TRBV29-1 and TRBJ2-3; D is unclear. The CDR3 runs 12 residues. The V end was cut by 3 bases, the J end by 7 bases, with 11 bases between. Germline CDR1 reads SQVTM; CDR2 reads ANQGSEA. The CDR3: CSVEAQAYTQYF. The CDR3 DNA follows: TGCAGCGTTGAGGCGCAGGCATATACGCAGTATTTT.

J is TRBJ1-1 and V is TRBV19; no clear D. The CDR3 has 14 residues. CDR1 LNHDA and CDR2 SQIVND come from the germline V gene (reference sequence). V lost 5 bases, J lost 3 bases, and 13 bases lay in between. CDR3 sequence (DNA): TGTGCCAGTAGTCCGAGGTCGGGGTACACTGAAGCTTTCTTT. Protein sequence: CASSPRSGYTEAFF.

This clone was seen a handful of times. Other DNA sequences of this sample code for an identical CDR3. CDR3 sequence reads: CASSLAGGYTEAFF. The CDR3 DNA is TGCGCCAGCAGCTTGGCCGGCGGATACACTGAAGCTTTCTTT. The genes are TRBV5-1 and TRBJ1-1; D gene uncertain. CDR1 is SGHRS, CDR2 YFSETQ, per germline. Trimming shortened V by 0 bases and J by 3 bases, and 9 bases separated the two germline ends. The CDR3 is 14 residues long.

This clone was seen more than once but under ten times. The chain recombines TRBV7-9 with TRBJ1-3, with D unclear. The CDR3 has 15 amino acids. Germline V CDR1 and CDR2: SEHNR, FQNEAQ (reference sequence). Trimming pared 1 base from V and 0 bases from J, leaving 7 bases between. The CDR3 loop reads CASSLGDNSGNTIYF. Here the CDR3 DNA reads TGTGCCAGCAGCTTAGGAGATAACTCTGGAAACACCATATATTTT. Based on the CDR3 plus reference TRBV7-9 and TRBJ1-3, the full variable domain is DTGVSQNPRHKITKRGQNVTFRCDPISEHNRLYWYRQTLGQGPEFLTYFQNEAQLEKSRLLSDRFSAERPKGSFSTLEIQRTEQGDSAMYLCASSLGDNSGNTIYFGEGSWLTVV.

The chain combines TRBV7-9 with TRBJ1-2; no reliable D call. V lost 6 bases, J lost 6 bases, and 17 bases lay in between. CDR1 is SEHNR and CDR2 is FQNEAQ in the germline V gene (reference sequence). The CDR3 contains 14 residues. CDR3 sequence reads: CASRVTSPADGYTF. The CDR3 region has the DNA TGTGCCAGCAGGGTTACCTCCCCGGCGGATGGCTACACCTTC.

The chain uses TRBV6-5 and TRBJ1-1; 7 nucleotides agree with TRBD1. J lost 2 bases, V lost 4 bases, and 10 bases had no gene match. The CDR3 loop spans 16 amino acids. Per germline, CDR1 MNHEY and CDR2 SVGAGI. For the CDR3, the DNA is TGTGCCAGCAGTTCTCGACAGGGCTTATTAAACACTGAAGCTTTCTTT. Translated, it gives CASSSRQGLLNTEAFF.

The chain is built from TRBV29-1 and TRBJ2-1, with 9 bases identical to TRBD2. The germline gives CDR1 SQVTM, CDR2 ANQGSEA. Trimming cost V 1 base and J 3 bases; bases outside gene matches: 13. There are 18 residues in the CDR3. The CDR3 reads CSVEGLAEGQSDYNEQFF. CDR3 coding DNA: TGCAGCGTTGAAGGACTAGCGGAGGGCCAGAGTGACTACAATGAGCAGTTCTTC.

V gene TRBV9 combines with J gene TRBJ1-1; D perhaps matches TRBD1 (5 bases). V was cut by 7 bases and J by 2 bases, with 12 bases left in between. Germline V gene data show CDR1 as SGDLS and CDR2 as YYNGEE. This CDR3 has 13 amino acids. CDR3: CASQGGANTEAFF. The CDR3 nucleotides are TGTGCCAGCCAAGGAGGGGCTAACACTGAAGCTTTCTTT.

The chain couples TRBV7-9 to TRBJ1-2; no firm D call. Per germline, CDR1 SEHNR and CDR2 FQNEAQ (reference sequence). The CDR3 is made up of 13 amino acids. V was pared by 1 base and J by 7 bases, with 10 bases between. This chain's CDR3 is CASSLGDRVGYTF. The DNA for the CDR3 is TGTGCCAGCAGCTTAGGAGACCGGGTTGGCTACACCTTC.

The rearrangement links TRBV5-6 to TRBJ1-1; no clear D. This CDR3 spans 12 amino acids. Deletions cut 4 bases from V and 4 bases from J, with 8 bases between. The germline CDR1 and CDR2 sequences are SGHDT and YYEEEE. CDR3 residues: CASSPGSTEAFF. For the CDR3, the DNA is TGTGCCAGCAGCCCTGGTAGCACTGAAGCTTTCTTT.

This clone came up a few times. The chain has TRBV19 and TRBJ1-1; 10 bases fit TRBD1. The CDR3 contains 15 residues. CDR1 and CDR2 from the germline V gene are LNHDA and SQIVND (reference sequence). The V and J ends lost 3 bases and 3 bases, in that order; junction bases with no gene match: 4. In DNA, the CDR3 is TGTGCCAGTAGTATGGGGACAGGGGTGCACACTGAAGCTTTCTTT. Encoded protein: CASSMGTGVHTEAFF.

J is TRBJ1-3 and V is TRBV12-5; D ambiguous. Trimming cost V 7 bases and J 0 bases, with 19 bases left between them. The CDR3 is made up of 17 amino acids. CDR1 is LGHNT and CDR2 is FRNRAP in the germline V gene. The CDR3 here is CASAPMRAESSGNTIYF. For the CDR3, the DNA is TGTGCTAGTGCCCCCATGAGGGCGGAGAGCTCTGGAAACACCATATATTTT.

There are a few counts of this clone. The rearrangement links TRBV5-8 to TRBJ1-2; D remains unclear. The CDR3 spans 14 residues. V gave up 3 bases and J gave up 3 bases, with 12 bases separating them. Germline lookup yields CDR1 SGHTS and CDR2 YDEGEE. Here the CDR3 reads CASSSSSEYYGYTF. The CDR3 DNA is TGTGCCAGCAGCTCCTCTTCCGAGTACTATGGCTACACCTTC.

The chain carries TRBV2 and TRBJ1-4; 10 nucleotides align to TRBD1. Germline V gene lookup returns CDR1 SNHLY and CDR2 FYNNEI. V shed 8 bases and J 7 bases; nucleotides not matched to a gene: 7. The CDR3 is 14 amino acids. The CDR3 coding sequence is TGTGCCAGCCGGGACAGGGGAGTCGGTGAAAAACTGTTTTTT. It codes for CASRDRGVGEKLFF.

V and J are TRBV7-2 and TRBJ2-7; 11 positions agree with TRBD2. CDR1 is SGHTA and CDR2 is FQGNSA in the germline V gene. The trim removed 1 base at V and 4 bases at J, leaving 3 bases unmatched. CDR3 length: 15 residues. This CDR3 reads CASSLGLAGSYEQYV. The CDR3 nucleotides are TGTGCCAGCAGCTTAGGACTAGCGGGATCTTACGAGCAGTACGTC.

V is TRBV6-1 and J is TRBJ2-3; TRBD2 matches at 12 bases. CDR1 MNHNS and CDR2 SASEGT come from the germline V gene. The V and J ends lost 5 bases and 4 bases, in that order; junction bases with no gene match: 4. There are 15 residues in the CDR3. CDR3 amino acids: CASSMTSGGADTQYF. CDR3 nucleotides: TGTGCCAGCAGTATGACTAGCGGGGGTGCAGATACGCAGTATTTT.

This chain uses TRBV9 with TRBJ1-5; D may be TRBD1 (5 bases). CDR1 and CDR2 (germline): SGDLS, YYNGEE. V shed 0 bases and J shed 8 bases, with 12 bases lying between them. The CDR3 is made up of 14 amino acids. The DNA of the CDR3 is TGTGCCAGCAGCGTAGGGGATCTAGGGGAGCCCCAGCATTTT. Its protein product is CASSVGDLGEPQHF.